A selection of T cell receptor beta chains follows, all from one sample in a study of shared clonotypes between healthy human individuals. The data were produced by immunoSEQ multiplex PCR, yet TCRdb's version contains in-frame clones alone and is incomplete. The sample has roughly 1,500,000 clones, 95% to 99% seen once; the top ten hold roughly 0.4%. Sample: naive CD4+ T cells sorted from blood. The receptors here all came from a man aged 30-40 years in good health. The CDR3 runs from the conserved cysteine through the conserved F or W. A D gene is named only where the DNA matches it firmly. Size tells how often a clone was seen (once, few, many) or the class of an expanded clone, and some rows leave it out.

d_gene	abundance	v_gene	j_gene	CDR3aa	CDR3nt
.	.	TRBV21-1	TRBJ2-1	CARRPVGTGGLCFTPYNEQFF	TGTGCCAGACGACCGGTAGGGACAGGGGGCCTGTGCTTTACCCCCTACAATGAGCAGTTCTTC
TRBD2	.	TRBV19	TRBJ2-1	CASSIELAGALGEQFF	TGTGCCAGTAGTATAGAGTTAGCGGGAGCCCTCGGTGAGCAGTTCTTC
TRBD1	.	TRBV7-8	TRBJ1-1	CASSPWTGGVTEAFF	TGTGCCAGCAGCCCTTGGACAGGGGGGGTAACTGAAGCTTTCTTT
.	once	TRBV7-2	TRBJ1-2	CASSLESGRVGDGYTF	TGTGCCAGCAGCTTAGAATCCGGGAGGGTAGGGGATGGCTACACCTTC
TRBD1	.	TRBV28	TRBJ2-7	CATTGYSREQYF	TGTGCCACGACAGGGTACTCGCGCGAGCAGTACTTC
TRBD2	.	TRBV19	TRBJ2-1	CASTKPSGRTSEQFF	TGTGCCAGTACCAAGCCTAGCGGGAGAACGAGTGAGCAGTTCTTC
.	.	TRBV28	TRBJ2-1	CASSSLGGVRDEQFF	TGTGCCAGCAGTTCTCTCGGGGGAGTCAGGGATGAGCAGTTCTTC
TRBD1	.	TRBV6-1	TRBJ2-7	CASRTGVISSYEQYF	TGTGCCAGTAGAACAGGGGTAATCAGCTCCTACGAGCAGTACTTC
.	.	TRBV5-4	TRBJ2-7	CASSLWSYEQYF	TGTGCCAGCAGCTTGTGGTCCTACGAGCAGTACTTC
.	.	TRBV5-1	TRBJ2-7	CASSLAPGQGTYEQYF	TGCGCCAGCAGCTTGGCCCCGGGACAAGGGACCTACGAGCAGTACTTC
.	.	TRBV7-6	TRBJ2-7	CASSPDPPYEQYF	TGTGCCAGCAGCCCGGACCCTCCCTACGAGCAGTACTTC
.	.	TRBV11-3	TRBJ2-3	CASSSDSQYTQYF	TGTGCCAGCAGCTCGGACAGCCAATATACGCAGTATTTT
TRBD1	.	TRBV12-5	TRBJ2-1	CASGRQGNEQFF	TGTGCTAGTGGACGACAGGGAAATGAGCAGTTCTTC
.	.	TRBV5-1	TRBJ1-5	CASRLDTYSNQPQHF	TGCGCCAGCAGACTGGACACGTATAGCAATCAGCCCCAGCATTTT
TRBD1	.	TRBV9	TRBJ2-4	CASSRTGEGNIQYF	TGTGCCAGCAGCCGGACAGGGGAGGGGAACATTCAGTACTTC
.	.	TRBV9	TRBJ2-2	CASSVAAVEPGELFF	TGTGCCAGCAGCGTAGCGGCGGTTGAACCCGGGGAGCTGTTTTTT
.	.	TRBV9	TRBJ2-3	CASSVGRGANTQYF	TGTGCCAGCAGCGTAGGTCGGGGCGCGAATACGCAGTATTTT
.	.	TRBV29-1	TRBJ2-5	CSVVGSETQYF	TGCAGCGTTGTAGGGTCGGAGACCCAGTACTTC
.	.	TRBV5-1	TRBJ2-5	CASSSTRALDSRETQYF	TGCGCCAGCAGCTCGACCCGGGCCCTGGACTCTCGAGAGACCCAGTACTTC
.	.	TRBV29-1	TRBJ2-7	CSIAGLGSEYEQYF	TGCAGCATTGCGGGGTTGGGAAGTGAGTACGAGCAGTACTTC
.	.	TRBV4-1	TRBJ2-7	CASSQVGLAWEQYF	TGCGCCAGCAGCCAAGTCGGTCTAGCGTGGGAGCAGTACTTC
TRBD2	.	TRBV30	TRBJ2-3	CAWGRGLAGGTDTQYF	TGTGCCTGGGGCCGGGGACTAGCGGGAGGAACAGATACGCAGTATTTT
TRBD1	.	TRBV2	TRBJ1-4	CAARTGLNEKLFF	TGTGCCGCCCGGACAGGGCTTAATGAAAAACTGTTTTTT
.	.	TRBV7-6	TRBJ2-5	CASSLVSVGLARTQYF	TGTGCCAGCAGCTTAGTAAGTGTAGGGCTAGCTCGGACCCAGTACTTC
TRBD2	.	TRBV5-8	TRBJ2-3	CASSYTGTSGTFSSTDTQYF	TGTGCCAGCAGCTATACCGGGACTAGCGGGACCTTTTCGAGCACAGATACGCAGTATTTT
TRBD2	once	TRBV19	TRBJ2-5	CASSTSGIETQYF	TGTGCCAGTAGTACTAGCGGGATAGAGACCCAGTACTTC
.	.	TRBV5-1	TRBJ1-2	CASSLGQGSYGYTF	TGCGCCAGCAGCTTGGGTCAGGGTTCCTATGGCTACACCTTC
.	.	TRBV6-6	TRBJ1-1	CASSYGGDTEAFF	TGTGCCAGCAGTTATGGGGGAGACACTGAAGCTTTCTTT
.	.	TRBV5-1	TRBJ2-5	CASSLVGTEETQYF	TGCGCCAGCAGCTTGGTGGGTACGGAAGAGACCCAGTACTTC
.	.	TRBV10-2	TRBJ2-5	CASSDLGETQYF	TGCGCCAGCAGTGATTTGGGGGAGACCCAGTACTTC
.	.	TRBV7-6	TRBJ2-6	CASTLKAVGAEAGANVLTF	TGTGCCAGCACCCTCAAGGCGGTGGGGGCCGAGGCTGGGGCCAACGTCCTGACTTTC
.	.	TRBV6-6	TRBJ1-2	CASRTDRPVYGYTF	TGTGCCAGCAGGACAGACAGGCCAGTATATGGCTACACCTTC
TRBD2	once	TRBV25-1	TRBJ2-2	CASSYRLAANTGELFF	TGTGCCAGCAGTTATCGACTAGCAGCGAACACCGGGGAGCTGTTTTTT
.	.	TRBV4-2	TRBJ2-1	CASSQRERRYNEQFF	TGTGCCAGCAGCCAGAGGGAGCGGAGATACAATGAGCAGTTCTTC
TRBD1	.	TRBV7-2	TRBJ2-7	CASSSGTGTYEQYF	TGTGCCAGCAGCTCCGGGACAGGAACCTACGAGCAGTACTTC
.	.	TRBV7-3	TRBJ2-7	CASSKSGGDSYYEQYF	TGTGCCAGCAGCAAATCGGGGGGCGACTCCTACTACGAGCAGTACTTC
TRBD1	.	TRBV28	TRBJ1-1	CASSSPTGSFAEAFF	TGTGCCAGCAGTTCCCCGACAGGGAGCTTTGCTGAAGCTTTCTTT
.	.	TRBV4-1	TRBJ2-1	CASSQVTYAYNEQFF	TGCGCCAGCAGCCAAGTGACGTATGCCTACAATGAGCAGTTCTTC
.	.	TRBV11-3	TRBJ1-1	CASSLGQLGMNTEAFF	TGTGCCAGCAGCTTAGGACAGTTGGGGATGAACACTGAAGCTTTCTTT
.	.	TRBV4-3	TRBJ2-7	CASSKTVQTDYEQYF	TGCGCCAGCAGCAAGACAGTACAGACAGACTACGAGCAGTACTTC
.	.	TRBV9	TRBJ2-5	CASSHEWGETQYF	TGTGCCAGCAGTCACGAATGGGGAGAGACCCAGTACTTC
.	.	TRBV14	TRBJ2-1	CASSQALGGEQFF	TGTGCCAGCAGCCAGGCCCTAGGGGGTGAGCAGTTCTTC
.	.	TRBV29-1	TRBJ1-5	CSGERSGTQPQHF	TGCAGCGGTGAAAGATCAGGGACTCAGCCCCAGCATTTT
.	.	TRBV21-1	TRBJ2-3	CASSKLGRAARTDTQYF	TGTGCCAGCAGCAAACTAGGAAGGGCAGCTCGCACAGATACGCAGTATTTT
.	.	TRBV5-6	TRBJ1-1	CASSYPTVRPSEAFF	TGTGCCAGCAGCTACCCCACCGTGAGGCCCTCTGAAGCTTTCTTT
TRBD2	.	TRBV7-8	TRBJ2-3	CASSQFMGLAGGPSSVTDTQYF	TGTGCCAGCAGCCAATTCATGGGACTAGCGGGAGGGCCCTCCTCAGTCACAGATACGCAGTATTTT
.	.	TRBV18	TRBJ2-5	CASSLLSSQGETQYF	TGTGCCAGCTCGCTCCTATCCTCGCAGGGGGAGACCCAGTACTTC
TRBD2	.	TRBV5-6	TRBJ2-7	CASSSRGGVRNEQYF	TGTGCCAGCAGCTCGCGTGGGGGGGTCAGGAACGAGCAGTACTTC
TRBD2	.	TRBV28	TRBJ2-1	CASSIIAGGPDEQFF	TGTGCCAGCAGTATAATAGCGGGAGGGCCCGATGAGCAGTTCTTC
.	.	TRBV6-5	TRBJ2-7	CASSPKSEQYF	TGTGCCAGCAGCCCAAAAAGCGAGCAGTACTTC
.	.	TRBV5-4	TRBJ2-1	CASSFRRTYNEQFF	TGTGCCAGCAGCTTTCGGCGGACCTACAATGAGCAGTTCTTC
.	few	TRBV30	TRBJ1-5	CAWSVQGNQPQHF	TGTGCCTGGAGTGTACAGGGCAATCAGCCCCAGCATTTT
.	.	TRBV12-1	TRBJ2-2	CASSWDRGNTGELFF	TGTGCCAGCAGCTGGGACAGGGGGAACACCGGGGAGCTGTTTTTT
.	.	TRBV9	TRBJ2-3	CASSLGLSTDTQYF	TGTGCCAGCAGCTTGGGACTTAGCACAGATACGCAGTATTTT
.	.	TRBV28	TRBJ2-7	CASMGGGSVTYEQYF	TGTGCCAGCATGGGGGGCGGGAGTGTGACTTACGAGCAGTACTTC
.	.	TRBV5-4	TRBJ2-2	CASSTQGLYAGELFF	TGTGCCAGCAGCACTCAGGGGTTGTATGCCGGGGAGCTGTTTTTT
.	.	TRBV27	TRBJ2-6	CASGAPANVLTF	TGTGCCAGCGGGGCCCCGGCCAACGTCCTGACTTTC